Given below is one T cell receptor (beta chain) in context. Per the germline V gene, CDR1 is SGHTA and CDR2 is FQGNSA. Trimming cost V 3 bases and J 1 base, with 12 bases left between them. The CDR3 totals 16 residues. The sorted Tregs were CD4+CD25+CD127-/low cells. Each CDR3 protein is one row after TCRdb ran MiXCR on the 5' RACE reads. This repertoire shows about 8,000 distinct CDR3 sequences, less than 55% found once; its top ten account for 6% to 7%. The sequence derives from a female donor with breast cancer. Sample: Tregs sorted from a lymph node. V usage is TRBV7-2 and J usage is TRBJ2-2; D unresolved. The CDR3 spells CASSFARLMNTGELFF. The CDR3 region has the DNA TGTGCCAGCAGCTTCGCACGGCTTATGAACACCGGGGAGCTGTTTTTT.